A selection of T cell receptor beta chains follows, all from one sample in a study of technical replicates of blood from a handful of donors. The method was immunoSEQ multiplex PCR; TCRdb's version includes in-frame clones alone and lacks a portion of them. The table lists tens of thousands of clones, under 95% of them singletons. The material sequenced was T cells isolated from PBMCs. The receptors were gathered from a human donor in good health. The CDR3 runs from the conserved cysteine through the conserved F or W. The D gene is left open where the match is weak. The size of a clone is reported for some rows only, either as once, few or many, or as a class for expanded clones.

J	size	V	D	CDR3	DNA
TRBJ2-7	NA	TRBV5-1	TRBD2	CASSPGGLAGGPTYEQYF	TGCGCCAGCAGCCCGGGGGGCCTAGCGGGAGGGCCCACCTACGAGCAGTACTTC
TRBJ2-4	NA	TRBV15	TRBD1	CATSRGTGDLAKNIQYF	TGTGCCACCAGCAGGGGGACAGGGGACCTAGCCAAAAACATTCAGTACTTC
TRBJ2-7	NA	TRBV2	TRBD1	CASSWTGKDDEQYF	TGTGCCAGCAGCTGGACAGGGAAGGACGACGAGCAGTACTTC
TRBJ1-6	few	TRBV4-1	NA	CASSQDLAGNSPLHF	TGCGCCAGCAGCCAAGATCTGGCAGGGAATTCACCCCTCCACTTT
TRBJ1-1	NA	TRBV6-1	NA	CASSNSLGNTEAFF	TGTGCCAGCAGTAACAGTTTGGGGAACACTGAAGCTTTCTTT
TRBJ1-2	NA	TRBV28	TRBD1	CASSSTTQGTRYGYTF	TGTGCCAGCAGTTCCACTACACAGGGGACTAGATATGGCTACACCTTC
TRBJ1-5	NA	TRBV29-1	TRBD1	CSVQTGVDQPQHF	TGCAGCGTCCAAACAGGGGTGGATCAGCCCCAGCATTTT
TRBJ2-3	NA	TRBV9	NA	CASSASLDTQYF	TGTGCCAGCAGCGCCTCGTTAGATACGCAGTATTTT
TRBJ2-1	once	TRBV5-1	TRBD2	CASSEGSGGSGEQFF	TGCGCCAGCAGCGAAGGAAGCGGGGGGTCGGGTGAGCAGTTCTTC
TRBJ2-7	NA	TRBV5-1	TRBD1	CASSSLPLQGGEQYF	TGCGCCAGCAGCTCGCTACCCTTACAGGGGGGCGAGCAGTACTTC
TRBJ1-2	NA	TRBV19	NA	CASSITEDGYTF	TGTGCCAGTAGTATTACAGAAGATGGCTACACCTTC
TRBJ1-4	NA	TRBV2	TRBD1	CASSEAGRGTGRGEKLFF	TGTGCCAGCAGTGAAGCCGGGAGAGGGACAGGTCGGGGTGAAAAACTGTTTTTT
TRBJ2-7	NA	TRBV7-3	TRBD1	CASSLKQGVVYEQYF	TGTGCCAGCAGCTTAAAACAGGGGGTAGTCTACGAGCAGTACTTC
TRBJ2-5	NA	TRBV4-1	NA	CASQGGKTGETQYF	TGCGCCTCACAGGGAGGGAAGACAGGAGAGACCCAGTACTTC
TRBJ2-2	NA	TRBV19	NA	CASRTTGELFF	TGTGCCAGTAGAACTACCGGGGAGCTGTTTTTT
TRBJ2-7	NA	TRBV5-1	TRBD1	CASSPRDRWSYEQYF	TGCGCCAGCAGCCCCCGGGACAGATGGTCCTACGAGCAGTACTTC
TRBJ1-5	once	TRBV6-1	NA	CASSEIPPGYSNQPQHF	TGTGCCAGCAGTGAAATCCCCCCAGGATATAGCAATCAGCCCCAGCATTTT
TRBJ2-3	once	TRBV13	TRBD2	CASNGRLADTDTQYF	TGTGCCAGCAACGGCCGACTAGCGGACACAGATACGCAGTATTTT
TRBJ2-5	NA	TRBV11-3	TRBD2	CASRRLAAYQETQYF	TGTGCCAGCAGGAGACTAGCGGCGTACCAAGAGACCCAGTACTTC
TRBJ1-4	NA	TRBV18	NA	CASSPDQTQEKLFF	TGTGCCAGCTCACCCGACCAAACACAGGAAAAACTGTTTTTT
TRBJ2-1	NA	TRBV5-1	TRBD2	CASSWLAGGQNEQFF	TGCGCCAGCAGCTGGCTAGCGGGGGGGCAAAATGAGCAGTTCTTC
TRBJ2-2	NA	TRBV5-1	TRBD2	CASSSRGLAEPAGTGELFF	TGCGCCAGCAGCTCTAGGGGACTAGCGGAGCCAGCGGGCACCGGGGAGCTGTTTTTT
TRBJ2-7	NA	TRBV4-1	TRBD2	CASSQAGLGDYEQYF	TGCGCCAGCAGCCAGGCGGGACTAGGCGACTACGAGCAGTACTTC
TRBJ2-5	NA	TRBV11-2	TRBD2	CASSLEASGQETQYF	TGTGCCAGCAGCTTAGAAGCTAGCGGACAAGAGACCCAGTACTTC
TRBJ1-1	few	TRBV30	NA	CAWSVEGFTEAFF	TGTGCCTGGAGTGTGGAGGGATTCACTGAAGCTTTCTTT